This T cell receptor beta chain was recovered during a study of blood T cells in healthy people across ages. Study-wide points: No conclusive comparison of naive versus antigen-experienced cells was possible with unsorted PBMCs.

This clonotype occurred a few times. Its specificity is unknown. CDR3 size: 15 residues. V lost 0 bases and J lost 3, with 9 bases in between. The germline V gene encodes CDR1 LNHNV and CDR2 YYDKDF (reference sequence). A sample-barcoded 5' primer and a J-beta primer mix were used in a second PCR of about 6 to 12 cycles. A template-switch adaptor with 12 random nucleotides tagged each cDNA molecule. TCRdb reanalysed the 5' RACE reads using MiXCR and keeps one entry per CDR3 protein. The sample holds some 1,500,000 distinct CDR3 sequences, under 55% seen once. This TCR derives from a woman aged 18-29 years in good health. The chain carries TRBV15 and TRBJ1-5; D remains ambiguous. Sequences were obtained from blood. The CDR3 DNA reads as TGTGCCACCAGCAGAGATAACATAAACAATCAGCCCCAGCATTTT. Protein product: CATSRDNINNQPQHF.